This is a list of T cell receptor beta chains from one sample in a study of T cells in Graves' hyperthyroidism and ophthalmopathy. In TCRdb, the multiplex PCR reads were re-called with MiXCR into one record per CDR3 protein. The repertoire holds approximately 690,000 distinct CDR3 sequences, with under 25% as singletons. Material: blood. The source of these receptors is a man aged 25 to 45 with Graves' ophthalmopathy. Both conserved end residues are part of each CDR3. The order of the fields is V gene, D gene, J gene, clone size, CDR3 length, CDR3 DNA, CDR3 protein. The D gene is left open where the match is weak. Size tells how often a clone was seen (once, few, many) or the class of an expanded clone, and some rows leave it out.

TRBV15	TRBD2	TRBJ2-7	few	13	TGTGCCTCGGGCAGCGGGAGTGGCTACGAGCAGTACTTC	CASGSGSGYEQYF
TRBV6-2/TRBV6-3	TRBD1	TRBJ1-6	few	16	TGTGCCAGCAGTAACCGGGACAGGGGCCCGTTTGCACCCCTCCACTTT	CASSNRDRGPFAPLHF
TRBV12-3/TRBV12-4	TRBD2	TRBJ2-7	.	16	TGTGCCAGCAGTCCTGGCCTAGCGGGAGCCGCCTACGAGCAGTACTTC	CASSPGLAGAAYEQYF
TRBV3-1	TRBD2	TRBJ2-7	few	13	TGTGCCAGCAGCCAAGAGGGAGGGCGAGAGCAGTACTTC	CASSQEGGREQYF
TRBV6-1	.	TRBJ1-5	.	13	TGTGCCAGCAGTGATAGCAGCAATCAGCCCCAGCATTTT	CASSDSSNQPQHF
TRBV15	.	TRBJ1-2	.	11	TGTGCCACCAGCACAGGGAACGGCTACACCTTC	CATSTGNGYTF
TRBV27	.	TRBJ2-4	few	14	TGTGCCAGCTGGACAGAAAAATTTAGAAACATTCAGTACTTC	CASWTEKFRNIQYF
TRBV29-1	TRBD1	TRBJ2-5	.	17	TGCAGCGCCCTAACCCGAACAGGGACCCAGGGGGCGGAGACCCAGTACTTC	CSALTRTGTQGAETQYF
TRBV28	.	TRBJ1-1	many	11	TGTGCCAGCAGTTTAAGCACTGAAGCTTTCTTT	CASSLSTEAFF
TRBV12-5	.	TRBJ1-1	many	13	TGTGCTAGTGGTTTACAGACGAACACTGAAGCTTTCTTT	CASGLQTNTEAFF
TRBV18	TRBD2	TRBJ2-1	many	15	TGTGCCAGCTCACCACGGAGCGGGGTCTACAATGAGCAGTTCTTC	CASSPRSGVYNEQFF
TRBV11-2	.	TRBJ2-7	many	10	TGTGCCAGCAGTCACTACGAGCAGTACTTC	CASSHYEQYF
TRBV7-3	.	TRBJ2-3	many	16	TGTGCCAGCAGCTTATTAGGACATCTAGACACAGATACGCAGTATTTT	CASSLLGHLDTDTQYF
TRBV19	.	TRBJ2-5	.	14	TGTGCCAGTAGTCTACAGCCTGGGAGAGAGACCCAGTACTTC	CASSLQPGRETQYF
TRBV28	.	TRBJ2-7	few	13	TGTGCCAGCAGTCCCGCAAGACCCTACGAGCAGTACTTC	CASSPARPYEQYF
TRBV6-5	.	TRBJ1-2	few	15	TGTGCCAGCAGTTACTCTGAAGGGGCCTCGGGTGGCTACACCTTC	CASSYSEGASGGYTF
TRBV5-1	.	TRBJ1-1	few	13	TGCGCCAGCAGATCGGACAGCCACACTGAAGCTTTCTTT	CASRSDSHTEAFF
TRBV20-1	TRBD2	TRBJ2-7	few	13	TGCAGTGTAAAAAGCGGGAACTCCTACGAGCAGTACTTC	CSVKSGNSYEQYF
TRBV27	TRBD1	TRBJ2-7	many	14	TGTGCCAGCAGTCCGGGACAGTGGGACTACGAGCAGTACTTC	CASSPGQWDYEQYF
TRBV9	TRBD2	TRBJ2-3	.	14	TGTGCCAGCAGCGAGCGGGGACGCACAGATACGCAGTATTTT	CASSERGRTDTQYF
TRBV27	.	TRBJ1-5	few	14	TGTGCCAGCAGTGACGGATATAGCAATCAGCCCCAGCATTTT	CASSDGYSNQPQHF
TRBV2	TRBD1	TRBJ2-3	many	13	TGTGCCAGCAGTGGACAGGGAAGGGATACGCAGTATTTT	CASSGQGRDTQYF
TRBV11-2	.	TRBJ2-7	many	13	TGTGCCAGCAGCGCCACCAGAGCTAACGAGCAGTACTTC	CASSATRANEQYF
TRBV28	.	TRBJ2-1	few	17	TGTGCCAGCAGTTCGATAAGAGCGGATTTCTCCTACAATGAGCAGTTCTTC	CASSSIRADFSYNEQFF
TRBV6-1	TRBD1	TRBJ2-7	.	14	TGTGCCAGCTCCGAACAGGGGTTCACCTACGAGCAGTACTTC	CASSEQGFTYEQYF
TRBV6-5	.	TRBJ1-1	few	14	TGTGCCAGCAGTTACCCCTCGATGAACACTGAAGCTTTCTTT	CASSYPSMNTEAFF
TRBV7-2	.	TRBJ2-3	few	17	TGTGCCAGCAGCTACGCACGTGGGGCTCAAGGCACAGATACGCAGTATTTT	CASSYARGAQGTDTQYF
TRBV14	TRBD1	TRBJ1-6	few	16	TGTGCCAGCAGCGAACTTCAACGGGACAGCGATTCACCCCTCCACTTT	CASSELQRDSDSPLHF
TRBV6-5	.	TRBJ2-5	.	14	TGTGCCAGCAGTTACTCCCGCAGTGGAGAGACCCAGTACTTC	CASSYSRSGETQYF
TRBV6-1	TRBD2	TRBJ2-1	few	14	TGTGCCAGCAGTTGGCCTAGCGGGAGTAGTGAGCAGTTCTTC	CASSWPSGSSEQFF
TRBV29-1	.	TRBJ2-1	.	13	TGCAGCGCCCAGGGACTTTCCGACAATGAGCAGTTCTTC	CSAQGLSDNEQFF
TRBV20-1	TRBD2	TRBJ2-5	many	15	TGCAGTGCTAGAGGGTGGACTAGCGAGCAAGAGACCCAGTACTTC	CSARGWTSEQETQYF
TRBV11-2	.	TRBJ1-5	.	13	TGTGCCAGCAGCTTACTCAGGGCTCAGCCCCGGCATTTT	CASSLLRAQPRHF
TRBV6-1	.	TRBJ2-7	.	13	TGTGCCAGCAGTGAAGTACAGGGTTCCGAGCAGTACTTC	CASSEVQGSEQYF
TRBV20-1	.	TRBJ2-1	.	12	TGCAGTGCTACGCGTCAGGGCGATGAGCAGTTCTTC	CSATRQGDEQFF
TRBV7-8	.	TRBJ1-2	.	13	TGTGCCAGCAGCTTATCAGGGAATAATGGCTACACCTTC	CASSLSGNNGYTF
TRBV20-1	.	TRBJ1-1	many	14	TGCAGTGCTAGAGAAGACAGTGTGAACACTGAAGCTTTCTTT	CSAREDSVNTEAFF
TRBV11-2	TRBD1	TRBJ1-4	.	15	TGTGCCAGCAGGGATACCGGGACAGCTAATGAAAAACTGTTTTTT	CASRDTGTANEKLFF
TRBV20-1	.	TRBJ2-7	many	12	TGCAGTGCTAGAGGGGACTCCTACGAGCAGTACTTC	CSARGDSYEQYF
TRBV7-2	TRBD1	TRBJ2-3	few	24	TGTGCCAGCAGCTTAAAAGGAACAGGGGGCGCGAAGACAGAAGATGGGTTGGTTCAGGATACGCAGTATTTT	CASSLKGTGGAKTEDGLVQDTQYF
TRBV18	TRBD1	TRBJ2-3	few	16	TGTGCCAGCTCAACCTGGGACAGGGTCGTCGAAGATACGCAGTATTTT	CASSTWDRVVEDTQYF
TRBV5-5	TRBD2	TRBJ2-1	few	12	TGTGCCAGCAACCACGGGGGGAATGAGCAGTTCTTC	CASNHGGNEQFF
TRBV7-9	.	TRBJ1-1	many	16	TGTGCCAGCAGTGACGGAGTCTACAACATGAACACTGAAGCTTTCTTT	CASSDGVYNMNTEAFF
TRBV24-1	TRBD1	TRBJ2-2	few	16	TGTGCCACCAGTGATTTGCGCACAGGGGGAACCGGGGAGCTGTTTTTT	CATSDLRTGGTGELFF
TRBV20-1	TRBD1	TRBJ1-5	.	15	TGCAGTGCTATCGGGACAGGGGGTAGCAATCAGCCCCAGCATTTT	CSAIGTGGSNQPQHF
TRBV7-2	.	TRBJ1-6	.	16	TGTGCCAGCAGCGCTAGAGCGGCCTCCTATAATTCACCCCTCCACTTT	CASSARAASYNSPLHF
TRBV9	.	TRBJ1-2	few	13	TGTGCCAGCAGCGGTGATACAGGCAATGGCTACACCTTC	CASSGDTGNGYTF
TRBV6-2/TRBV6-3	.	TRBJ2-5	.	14	TGTGCCAGCAGTTCGGGCAGAAGGGGTGAGACCCAGTACTTC	CASSSGRRGETQYF
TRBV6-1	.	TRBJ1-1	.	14	TGTGCCAGCAGCCTCACGAGGGGGAGCACTGAAGCTTTCTTT	CASSLTRGSTEAFF
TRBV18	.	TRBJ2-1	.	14	TGTGCCAGCAGTGCCGGTGCATCCTACAATGAGCAGTTCTTC	CASSAGASYNEQFF
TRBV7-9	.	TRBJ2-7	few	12	TGTGCCAGCAGCTCGATCTCCTACGAGCAGTACTTC	CASSSISYEQYF
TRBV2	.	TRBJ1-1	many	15	TGTGCCAGCACTCCCTTAGGGGGGGGCAACACTGAAGCTTTCTTT	CASTPLGGGNTEAFF
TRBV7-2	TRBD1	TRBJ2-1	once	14	TGTGCCAGCAGCCGGGACAGGCCCAGCAATGAGCAGTTCTTC	CASSRDRPSNEQFF
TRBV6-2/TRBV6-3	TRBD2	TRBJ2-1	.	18	TGTGCCAGCAGTTATCCAGGACTAGCGGGAGGAATGTCGAATGAGCAGTTCTTC	CASSYPGLAGGMSNEQFF
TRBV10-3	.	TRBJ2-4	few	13	TGTGCCATCAGTGCCCCAGGGTTGAACATTCAGTACTTC	CAISAPGLNIQYF
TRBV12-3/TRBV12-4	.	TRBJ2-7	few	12	TGTGCCAGCAGTTTTTCAGTGCTCGAGCAGTACTTC	CASSFSVLEQYF
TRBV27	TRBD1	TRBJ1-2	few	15	TGTGCCAGCAGAGACCCGGGACAGGGGGCGCCGGGCTACACCTTC	CASRDPGQGAPGYTF
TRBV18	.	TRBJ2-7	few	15	TGTGCCAGCTCAAAGCGGACAGAAACCTCCTACGAGCAGTACTTC	CASSKRTETSYEQYF
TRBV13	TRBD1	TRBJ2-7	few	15	TGTGCCAGCAGCTTAGGGGGACAGGGGGCTGTGGAGCAGTACTTC	CASSLGGQGAVEQYF
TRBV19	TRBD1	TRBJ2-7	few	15	TGTGCCAGTAGTATCGGGACAGGGAGGAACTACGAGCAGTACTTC	CASSIGTGRNYEQYF